This paragraph reports one T cell receptor beta chain. The sample belongs to a study of blood T cell repertoires in COVID-19. Study-wide background: The United States, Italy and Spain provided the acute and convalescent COVID-19 samples. In each case, the material was cDNA or gDNA derived from T cells, B-cell-depleted T cells, or PBMCs.

Per the original data handling: Estimated nucleated cell counts came from reference gene primer amplification. The method was immunoSEQ multiplex PCR; TCRdb's version includes in-frame clones alone and lacks a portion of them. The V and J calls and clone size come from that table; D and trimming were worked out from the DNA. The data contain about 42,000 clones, roughly 73% of them singletons. V shed 2 bases and J shed 0 bases, with 11 bases lying between them. This CDR3 has 16 amino acids. The V gene's germline CDR1 is MNHEY and CDR2 SVGEGT. This clonotype originated in a woman in her sixties or seventies with acute or convalescent COVID-19. This chain connects TRBV6-2 or TRBV6-3 to TRBJ2-1, with TRBD2 as a possible D gene (7 bases). Sequencing was performed on peripheral blood. Written as DNA, the CDR3 is TGTGCCAGCAGTTACGGCCGGGGGGCCTCCTACAATGAGCAGTTCTTC. It encodes CASSYGRGASYNEQFF.